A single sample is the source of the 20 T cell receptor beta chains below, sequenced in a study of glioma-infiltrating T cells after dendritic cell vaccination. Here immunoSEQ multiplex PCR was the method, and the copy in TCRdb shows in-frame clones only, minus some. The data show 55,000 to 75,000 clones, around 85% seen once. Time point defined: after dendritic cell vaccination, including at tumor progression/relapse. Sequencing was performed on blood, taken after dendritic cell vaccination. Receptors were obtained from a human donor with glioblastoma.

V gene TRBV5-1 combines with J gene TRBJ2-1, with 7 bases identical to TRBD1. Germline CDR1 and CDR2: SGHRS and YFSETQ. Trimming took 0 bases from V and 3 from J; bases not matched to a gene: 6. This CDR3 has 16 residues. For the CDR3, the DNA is TGCGCCAGCAGCTTGGTGGTAGGGGGCTACTACAATGAGCAGTTCTTC. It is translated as CASSLVVGGYYNEQFF.

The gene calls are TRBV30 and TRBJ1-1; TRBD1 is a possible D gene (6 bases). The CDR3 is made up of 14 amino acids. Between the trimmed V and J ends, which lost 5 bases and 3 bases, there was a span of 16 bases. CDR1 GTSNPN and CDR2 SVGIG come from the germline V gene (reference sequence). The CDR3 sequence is CAWLNRVSDTEAFF. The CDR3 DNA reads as TGTGCCTGGCTTAACAGGGTGAGCGACACTGAAGCTTTCTTT.

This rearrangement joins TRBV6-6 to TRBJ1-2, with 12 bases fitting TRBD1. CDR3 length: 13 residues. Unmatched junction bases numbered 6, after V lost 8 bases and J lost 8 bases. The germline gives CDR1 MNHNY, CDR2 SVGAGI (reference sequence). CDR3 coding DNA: TGTGCCAGCCGCGGGACAGGGGGCTGGGGCTACACCTTC. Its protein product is CASRGTGGWGYTF.

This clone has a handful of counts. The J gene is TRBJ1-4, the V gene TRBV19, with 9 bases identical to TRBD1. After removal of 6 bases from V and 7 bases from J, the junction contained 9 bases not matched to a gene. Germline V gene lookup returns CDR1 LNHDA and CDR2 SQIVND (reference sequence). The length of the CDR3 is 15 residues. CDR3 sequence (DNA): TGTGCCAGTAGCCATACCGGGACAGGGACTGAAAAACTGTTTTTT. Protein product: CASSHTGTGTEKLFF.

The CDR3, as DNA: TGTGCCAGCAGCCCTGCGATGCCTAATGAAAAACTGTTTTTT. Its protein product is CASSPAMPNEKLFF. The V call is TRBV7-9, the J call TRBJ1-4, with D unclear. This CDR3 has 14 amino acids. Per germline, CDR1 SEHNR and CDR2 FQNEAQ (reference sequence). V was clipped by 5 bases and J by 3 bases, with 10 bases between them.

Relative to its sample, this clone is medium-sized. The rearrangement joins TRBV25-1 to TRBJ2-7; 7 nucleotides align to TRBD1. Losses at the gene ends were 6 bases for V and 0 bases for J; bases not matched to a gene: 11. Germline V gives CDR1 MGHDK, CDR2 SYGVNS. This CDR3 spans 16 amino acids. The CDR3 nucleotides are TGTGCCAGCAGAAAGGGGACAGCCGAGTACTCCTACGAGCAGTACTTC. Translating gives CASRKGTAEYSYEQYF.

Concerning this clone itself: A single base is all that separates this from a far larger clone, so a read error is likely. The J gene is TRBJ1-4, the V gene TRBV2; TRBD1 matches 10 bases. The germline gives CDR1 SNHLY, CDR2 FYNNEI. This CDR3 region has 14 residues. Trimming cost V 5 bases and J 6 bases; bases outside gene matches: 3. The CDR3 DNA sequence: TGTGCCAGCAGTCCCGGGACAGGGGATGAAAAACTGTTTTTT. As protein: CASSPGTGDEKLFF. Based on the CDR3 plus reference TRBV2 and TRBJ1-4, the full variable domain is EPEVTQTPSHQVTQMGQEVILRCVPISNHLYFYWYRQILGQKVEFLVSFYNNEISEKSEIFDDQFSVERPDGSNFTLKIRSTKLEDSAMYFCASSPGTGDEKLFFGSGTQLSVL.

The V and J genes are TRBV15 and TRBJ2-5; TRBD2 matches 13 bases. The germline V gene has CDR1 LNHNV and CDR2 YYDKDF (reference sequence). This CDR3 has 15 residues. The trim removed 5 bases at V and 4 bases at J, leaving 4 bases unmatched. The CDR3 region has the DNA TGTGCCACCAGCGGAAGACTAGCGGGGGGAGAGACCCAGTACTTC. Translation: CATSGRLAGGETQYF. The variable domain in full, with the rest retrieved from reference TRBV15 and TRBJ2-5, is DAMVIQNPRYQVTQFGKPVTLSCSQTLNHNVMYWYQQKSSQAPKLLFHYYDKDFNNEADTPDNFQSRRPNTSFCFLDIRSPGLGDTAMYLCATSGRLAGGETQYFGPGTRLLVL.

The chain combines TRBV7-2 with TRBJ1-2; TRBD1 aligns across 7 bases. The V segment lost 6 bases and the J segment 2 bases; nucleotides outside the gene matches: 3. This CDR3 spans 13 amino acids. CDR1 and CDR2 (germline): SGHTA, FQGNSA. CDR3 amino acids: CASSRTGNYGYTF. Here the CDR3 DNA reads TGTGCCAGCAGTCGGACAGGAAACTATGGCTACACCTTC.

The CDR3 DNA sequence: TGTGCCAGCAGTTACCTCCCCGGGACAGGGGGTGAAAAACTGTTTTTT. Amino acid sequence: CASSYLPGTGGEKLFF. This sequence joins TRBV6-5 and TRBJ1-4; 11 bases are shared with TRBD1. V lost 2 bases, J lost 7 bases, and 6 bases stayed unmatched. This CDR3 has 16 amino acids. CDR1 is MNHEY and CDR2 is SVGAGI in the germline V gene.

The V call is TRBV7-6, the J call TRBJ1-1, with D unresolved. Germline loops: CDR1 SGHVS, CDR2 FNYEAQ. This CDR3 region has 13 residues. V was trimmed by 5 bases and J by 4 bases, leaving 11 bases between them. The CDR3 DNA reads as TGTGCCAGCAGCGCGCTTTTGAGCACTGAAGCTTTCTTT. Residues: CASSALLSTEAFF.

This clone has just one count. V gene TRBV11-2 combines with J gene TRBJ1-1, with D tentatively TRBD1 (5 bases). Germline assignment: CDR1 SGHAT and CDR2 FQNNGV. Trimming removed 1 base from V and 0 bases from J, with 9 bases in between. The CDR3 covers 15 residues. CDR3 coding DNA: TGTGCCAGCAGCTTAGTAGGGGTCGTGAACACTGAAGCTTTCTTT. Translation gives CASSLVGVVNTEAFF.

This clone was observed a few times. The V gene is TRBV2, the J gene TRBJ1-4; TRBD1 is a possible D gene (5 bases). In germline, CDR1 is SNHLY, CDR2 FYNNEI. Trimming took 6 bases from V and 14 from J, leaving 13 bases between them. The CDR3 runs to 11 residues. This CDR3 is CASRKGFPLFF. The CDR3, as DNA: TGTGCCAGCAGGAAGGGGTTCCCCCTGTTTTTT. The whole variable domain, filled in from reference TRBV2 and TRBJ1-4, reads EPEVTQTPSHQVTQMGQEVILRCVPISNHLYFYWYRQILGQKVEFLVSFYNNEISEKSEIFDDQFSVERPDGSNFTLKIRSTKLEDSAMYFCASRKGFPLFFGSGTQLSVL.

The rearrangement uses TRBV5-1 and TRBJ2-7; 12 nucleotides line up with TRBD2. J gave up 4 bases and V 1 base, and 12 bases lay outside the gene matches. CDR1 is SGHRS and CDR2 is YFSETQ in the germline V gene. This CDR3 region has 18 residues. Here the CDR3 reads CASSLRSSGGAISYEQYF. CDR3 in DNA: TGCGCCAGCAGCTTGAGATCTAGCGGGGGGGCTATAAGTTACGAGCAGTACTTC.

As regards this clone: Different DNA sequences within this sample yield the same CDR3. The CDR3 spells CASSPGTVNYGYTF. Written as DNA, the CDR3 is TGTGCCAGCAGCCCAGGGACAGTCAACTATGGCTACACCTTC. This chain connects TRBV5-6 to TRBJ1-2; 7 bases map to TRBD1. Germline assignment: CDR1 SGHDT and CDR2 YYEEEE. The CDR3 loop spans 14 amino acids. The V and J ends lost 4 bases and 2 bases, in that order; junction bases with no gene match: 5.

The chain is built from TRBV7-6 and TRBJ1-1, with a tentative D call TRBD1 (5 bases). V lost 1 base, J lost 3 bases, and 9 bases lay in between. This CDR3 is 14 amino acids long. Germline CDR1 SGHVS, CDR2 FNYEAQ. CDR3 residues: CASSLVGRDTEAFF. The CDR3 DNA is TGTGCCAGCAGCTTAGTGGGCAGGGACACTGAAGCTTTCTTT.

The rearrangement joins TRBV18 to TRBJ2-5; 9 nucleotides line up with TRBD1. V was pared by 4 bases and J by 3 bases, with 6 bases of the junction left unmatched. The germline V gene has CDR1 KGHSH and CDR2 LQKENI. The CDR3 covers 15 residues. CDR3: CASSLGTGREETQYF. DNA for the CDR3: TGTGCCAGCTCACTGGGGACAGGGAGGGAAGAGACCCAGTACTTC.

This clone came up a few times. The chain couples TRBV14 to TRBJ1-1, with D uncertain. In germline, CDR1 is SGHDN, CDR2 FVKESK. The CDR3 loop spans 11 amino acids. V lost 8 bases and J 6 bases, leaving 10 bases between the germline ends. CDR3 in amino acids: CASGGAAEAFF. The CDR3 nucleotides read TGTGCCAGCGGCGGTGCTGCTGAAGCTTTCTTT.

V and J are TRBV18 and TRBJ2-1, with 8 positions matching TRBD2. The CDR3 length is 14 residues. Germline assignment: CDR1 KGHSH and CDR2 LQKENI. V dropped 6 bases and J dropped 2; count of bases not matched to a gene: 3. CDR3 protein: CASSDGGAYNEQFF. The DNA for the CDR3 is TGTGCCAGCTCGGACGGGGGGGCCTACAATGAGCAGTTCTTC.

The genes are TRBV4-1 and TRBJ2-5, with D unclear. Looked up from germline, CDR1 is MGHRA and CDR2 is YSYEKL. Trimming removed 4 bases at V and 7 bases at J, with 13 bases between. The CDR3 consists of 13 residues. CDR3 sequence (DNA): TGCGCCAGCAGCCCCTCGGTGCCGAGGACCCAGTACTTC. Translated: CASSPSVPRTQYF.